The entry that follows covers one T cell receptor (beta chain) sequence. Its antigen is undetermined. PCR was performed using 60 Vbeta and 13 Jbeta primers. Profiled with immunoSEQ multiplex PCR; TCRdb holds only in-frame clones, not every one. The sample includes 130,000 or so clones, 79% of them seen just once. The sample originates from a study of cytomegalovirus exposure and HLA in healthy donors. Notes on the study in general: Donors belonging to an Asian-associated ancestry cluster reportedly showed fewer N-insertions in productive TCRs than the approximately 640-donor mean, according to what a later analysis found.

The ends were cut back, 4 bases at V and 7 bases at J, with 8 bases in the middle. Germline CDR1 is LNHNV and CDR2 is YYDKDF (reference sequence). The CDR3 is 12 residues long. This rearrangement joins TRBV15 to TRBJ1-5; the D is unclear. The TCR comes from a male donor in good health and CMV-seronegative. The sample taken for sequencing was PBMCs. The CDR3 sequence: CATSTSRQPQHF. In DNA, the CDR3 is TGTGCCACCAGCACCTCCAGGCAGCCCCAGCATTTT.